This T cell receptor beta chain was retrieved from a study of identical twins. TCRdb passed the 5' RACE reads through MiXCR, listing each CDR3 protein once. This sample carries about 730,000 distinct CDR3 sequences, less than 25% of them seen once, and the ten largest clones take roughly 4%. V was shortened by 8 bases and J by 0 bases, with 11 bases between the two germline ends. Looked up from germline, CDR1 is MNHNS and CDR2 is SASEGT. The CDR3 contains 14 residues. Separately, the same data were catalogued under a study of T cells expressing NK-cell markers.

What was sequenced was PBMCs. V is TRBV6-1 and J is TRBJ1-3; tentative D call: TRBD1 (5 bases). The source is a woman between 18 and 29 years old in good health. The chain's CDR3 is CASGLGHSGNTIYF. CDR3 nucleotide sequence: TGTGCCAGCGGTCTGGGGCACTCTGGAAACACCATATATTTT.